This TCR beta chain was documented in a study of T cell repertoires in cytomegalovirus infection. TCRdb itself ran the reads through MiXCR, one entry per CDR3 protein. The data hold about 360,000 distinct CDR3 sequences, with about a sixth observed a single time. CDR3 length equals 15 residues. J gave up 6 bases and V 0 bases, and 7 bases lay outside the gene matches. The germline V gene encodes CDR1 MGHRA and CDR2 YSYEKL. General study findings and limits: HLA-C-restricted CMV clonotypes gave the most frequent clonotype in two of eight donors.

A word on this clonotype: Its antigen is still unknown.

Sample: PBMCs. This TCR was sampled from a human donor in good health (CMV status not recorded). Some clones in this sample may be carry-over from other donors' samples. This sequence joins TRBV4-1 and TRBJ1-2, with 7 bases lining up with TRBD1. The CDR3 reads CASSQDRKGANGYTF. CDR3 in DNA: TGCGCCAGCAGCCAAGATCGAAAGGGGGCCAATGGCTACACCTTC.